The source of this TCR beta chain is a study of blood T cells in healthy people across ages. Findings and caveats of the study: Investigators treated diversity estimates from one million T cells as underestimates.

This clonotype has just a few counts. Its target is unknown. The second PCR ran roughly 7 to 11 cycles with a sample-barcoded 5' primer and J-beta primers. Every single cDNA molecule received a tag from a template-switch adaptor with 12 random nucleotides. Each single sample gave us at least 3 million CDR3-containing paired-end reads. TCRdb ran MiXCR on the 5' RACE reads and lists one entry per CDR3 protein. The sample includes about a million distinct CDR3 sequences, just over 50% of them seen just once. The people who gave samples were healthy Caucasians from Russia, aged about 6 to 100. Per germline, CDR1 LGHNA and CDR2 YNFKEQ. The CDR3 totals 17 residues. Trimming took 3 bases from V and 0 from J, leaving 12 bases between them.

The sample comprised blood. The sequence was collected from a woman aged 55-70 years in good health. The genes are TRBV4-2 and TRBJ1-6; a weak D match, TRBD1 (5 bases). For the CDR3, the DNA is TGTGCCAGCAGCCAGGACGGGGGAAGCTCCTATAATTCACCCCTCCACTTT. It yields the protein CASSQDGGSSYNSPLHF.